This T cell receptor (beta chain) was sequenced during a study of cytomegalovirus exposure and HLA in healthy donors. The overall study: The 100 to 150 validation repertoires and the approximately 630 first-cohort repertoires shared a platform, a later analysis reported. General observations from the study: Reported results showed that the classifier diagnosed cytomegalovirus status with high specificity and sensitivity. Specificity for CMV antigens was confirmed in vitro for a few of the CMV-associated chains. Rare sequences made up most TCRs, while some public TCRs were found in many donors.

Clones were read by immunoSEQ multiplex PCR, and TCRdb kept only the in-frame ones, dropping some. The sample lists around 71,000 clones, roughly 94% occurring once. With regard to this clone: What it recognizes is unknown.

Germline lookup yields CDR1 SGHAT and CDR2 FQNNGV. CDR3 length equals 16 residues. V dropped 2 bases and J dropped 5; count of bases not matched to a gene: 7. The V and J genes are TRBV11-2 and TRBJ2-5; 11 nucleotides agree with TRBD2. This receptor was identified in a young man in good health and CMV-seropositive. Sequenced: PBMCs. The CDR3 DNA reads TGTGCCAGCAGCTTACGCCTAGCGGGGGGAATGGAGACCCAGTACTTC. This codes for CASSLRLAGGMETQYF.